The sequence of this T cell receptor (beta chain) was determined in a study of blood T cell repertoires in COVID-19. V trimming: 3 bases; J trimming: 12 bases; junction bases outside the gene matches: 9. The germline gives CDR1 MDHEN, CDR2 SYDVKM. This CDR3 comprises 14 residues. Profiled with immunoSEQ multiplex PCR; TCRdb holds only in-frame clones, not every one. The sample has tens of thousands of clones; about 90% are singletons. The rearrangement uses TRBV28 and TRBJ2-1; 9 bases fit TRBD2. Input material: peripheral blood. The TCR was taken from a man in his sixties or seventies with acute or convalescent COVID-19. CDR3 residues: CASSLGGRAFGQFF. The CDR3 nucleotides are TGTGCCAGCAGTTTGGGCGGGAGGGCCTTTGGGCAGTTCTTC.